The sequence of this T cell receptor (beta chain) was determined in a study of vaccination effects on CD4 cells after COVID-19. Only a few counts were recorded for this clone. Its antigen is unknown. Some clones are missing from TCRdb's copy, which holds only in-frame ones; the method was immunoSEQ multiplex PCR. In the table there are 55,000 to 90,000 clones, over 65% of which are singletons. Per germline, CDR1 LNHDA and CDR2 SQIVND (reference sequence). V lost 3 bases, J lost 5 bases, and 9 bases lay in between. The CDR3 loop spans 13 amino acids. Prior to sequencing, the ViraFEST assay stimulated PBMC with viral peptide pools, which expanded the antigen-specific CD4+ T cells. Cultured cells yielded isolated CD4+ T cells after nine to ten days. From March to December 2020, the person had a SARS-CoV-2 infection that was confirmed by PCR. An HIV-1 Nef peptide pool served as the negative control culture. Replacing half the medium with IL-2 medium was done on days 3 and 7.

The source was CD4+ T cells from PBMCs cultured with HIV peptides, collected before COVID-19 vaccination. Subset noted: HIV-1 Nef peptide pool negative control/reference culture. The sequence was collected from a human donor who had a prior SARS-CoV-2 infection. The V call is TRBV19, the J call TRBJ2-3; D tentatively reads TRBD1 or TRBD2 (5 bases each). CDR3: CASSMGVRDTQYF. In nucleotides, the CDR3 is TGTGCCAGTAGTATGGGGGTCAGAGATACGCAGTATTTT.